The clone carrying this TCR beta chain was seen many times. Its matching antigen is unknown. The length of the CDR3 is 17 residues. Germline CDR1 reads SGHAT; CDR2 reads FQNNGV. V lost 5 bases and J lost 0; bases outside the gene matches: 3. In the library, individual cDNA molecules carried attached unique molecular identifiers. MiXCR, run by TCRdb on the 5' RACE reads, gives a single entry per CDR3 protein. The sample yields tens of thousands of distinct CDR3 sequences, 4.7% seen once. This specimen belongs to a study of early T cells in non-severe SARS-CoV-2 infection. In the study overall: Chains stayed unpaired after sequencing of bulk RNA from unsorted whole blood. General study results and limits: Clonotype matching in VDJdb favored anti-spike CD8 responses and did not capture private and CD4 specificities.

The sequencing input was whole blood. This rearrangement joins TRBV11-2 to TRBJ2-2; 13 nucleotides line up with TRBD2. The TCR sequence derives from an adult who was a healthcare worker with PCR-confirmed SARS-CoV-2 infection or an uninfected control (not recorded which). CDR3: CASSRTSGGTNTGELFF. The CDR3 DNA follows: TGTGCCAGCAGCAGGACTAGCGGGGGCACGAACACCGGGGAGCTGTTTTTT.